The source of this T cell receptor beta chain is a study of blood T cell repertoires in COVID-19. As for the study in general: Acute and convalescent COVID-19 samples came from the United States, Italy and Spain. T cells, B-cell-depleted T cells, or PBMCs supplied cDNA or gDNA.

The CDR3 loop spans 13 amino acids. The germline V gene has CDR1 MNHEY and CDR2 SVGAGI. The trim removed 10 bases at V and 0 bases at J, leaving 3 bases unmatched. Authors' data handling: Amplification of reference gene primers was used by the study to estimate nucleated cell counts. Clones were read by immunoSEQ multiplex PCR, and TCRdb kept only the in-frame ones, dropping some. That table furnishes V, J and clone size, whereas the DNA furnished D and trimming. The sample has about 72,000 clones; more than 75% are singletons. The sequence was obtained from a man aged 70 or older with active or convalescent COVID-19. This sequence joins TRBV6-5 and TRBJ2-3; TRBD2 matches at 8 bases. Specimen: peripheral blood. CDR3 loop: CATGGGSTDTQYF. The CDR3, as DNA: TGTGCCACCGGGGGGGGTAGCACAGATACGCAGTATTTT.